What follows is one T cell receptor beta chain and its context. Sequencing was at deep level. Every subset had its genomic DNA shared out evenly among several immunoSEQ plates. Assay used: immunoSEQ multiplex PCR; TCRdb lists only in-frame clones, some missing. The table shows roughly 1,800,000 clones, with roughly 95% occurring only once. The sample originates from a study of shared clonotypes between healthy human individuals. Trimming left V 2 bases short and J 0 bases short, with 12 bases between. The CDR3 has 16 amino acids. The germline gives CDR1 SGDLS, CDR2 YYNGEE. Naive CD8 isolation took CD45RO-negative cells positively selected for CCR7 and excluded terminally differentiated effector memory CD45RA+ cells.

The sequencing input was naive CD8+ T cells sorted from blood. This sequence joins TRBV9 and TRBJ2-1, with D uncertain. The receptor was derived from a man aged 18 to 29 in good health. CDR3 region: CASSVGWQSSYNEQFF. The CDR3 coding sequence is TGTGCCAGCAGCGTCGGTTGGCAGAGCTCCTACAATGAGCAGTTCTTC.